A single T cell receptor beta chain is shown here with its context. Profiled with immunoSEQ multiplex PCR; TCRdb holds only in-frame clones, not every one. Altogether around 12,000 clones are present, just under 95% being singletons, with the ten largest covering around 15%. The data are from a study of control samples from healthy donors and cancer patients. CDR1 is GTSNPN, CDR2 SVGIG, per germline (reference sequence). Trimming removed 2 bases at V and 9 bases at J, with 11 bases between. The CDR3 covers 12 residues. The sequenced material came from PBMCs. The receptor was derived from a man older than 75 with lung cancer. The chain has TRBV30 and TRBJ2-1, with D hard to call. The CDR3 region has the DNA TGTGCCTGGAGTCGTAAGGTCCCTGAGCAGTTCTTC. It encodes CAWSRKVPEQFF.